The entry below describes one TCR beta chain. The target antigen is unknown. This specimen belongs to a study of graft-versus-host responses after intestinal transplantation. The overall study: For around 3 years after anti-thymocyte globulin induction, all recipients took tacrolimus and steroids. General observations from the study: Patients who carried graft-donor T cell macrochimerism also had high graft-versus-host to host-versus-graft clonal ratios in their allografts.

CDR1 and CDR2 from the germline V gene are KGHSH and LQKENI. This CDR3 has 14 residues. With 2 bases removed from V and 8 bases from J, the gap between germline ends came to 15 bases. Sequenced by immunoSEQ multiplex PCR; TCRdb stores in-frame clones only, minus some. This sample carries about 80,000 clones, about 90% of them seen once, and the ten largest clones take approximately 0.64%. The source of this sequence is a human patient who received an intestinal transplant, so some T cells may come from the graft donor. The rearrangement uses TRBV18 and TRBJ1-1; D is unresolved. The sample consisted of PBMCs, taken 98 days after intestinal transplantation. CDR3 sequence (DNA): TGTGCCAGCTCACCATCTGGCAGTTCATCGGAAGCTTTCTTT. Translating gives CASSPSGSSSEAFF.